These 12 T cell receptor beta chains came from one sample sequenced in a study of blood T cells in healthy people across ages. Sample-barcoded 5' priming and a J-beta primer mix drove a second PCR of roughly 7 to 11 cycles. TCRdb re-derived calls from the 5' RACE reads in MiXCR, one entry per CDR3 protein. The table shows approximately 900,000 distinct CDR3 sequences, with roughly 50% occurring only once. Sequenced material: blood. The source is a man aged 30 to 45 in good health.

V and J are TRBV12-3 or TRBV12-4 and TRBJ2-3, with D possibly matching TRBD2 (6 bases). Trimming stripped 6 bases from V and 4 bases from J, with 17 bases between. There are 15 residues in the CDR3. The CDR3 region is CASSPRRAGADTQYF. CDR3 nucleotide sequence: TGTGCCAGCAGCCCGAGACGAGCGGGCGCAGATACGCAGTATTTT.

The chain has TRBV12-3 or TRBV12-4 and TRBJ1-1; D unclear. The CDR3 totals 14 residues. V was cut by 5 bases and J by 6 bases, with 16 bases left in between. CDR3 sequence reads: CASSPDGQTAEAFF. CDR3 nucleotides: TGTGCCAGCAGTCCCGACGGTCAAACGGCTGAAGCTTTCTTT.

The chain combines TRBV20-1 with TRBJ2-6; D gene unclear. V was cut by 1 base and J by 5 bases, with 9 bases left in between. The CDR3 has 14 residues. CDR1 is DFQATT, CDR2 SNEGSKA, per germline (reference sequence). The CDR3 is CSARVLLRANVLTF. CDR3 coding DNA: TGCAGTGCTAGAGTCCTGTTGAGGGCCAACGTCCTGACTTTC.

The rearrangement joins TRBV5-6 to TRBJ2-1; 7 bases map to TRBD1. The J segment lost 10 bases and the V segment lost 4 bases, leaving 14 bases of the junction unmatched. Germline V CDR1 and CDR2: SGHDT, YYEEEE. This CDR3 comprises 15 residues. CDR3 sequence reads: CASSIGTASSYEQFF. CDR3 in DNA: TGTGCCAGCAGCATCGGGACAGCCAGCTCCTACGAGCAGTTCTTC.

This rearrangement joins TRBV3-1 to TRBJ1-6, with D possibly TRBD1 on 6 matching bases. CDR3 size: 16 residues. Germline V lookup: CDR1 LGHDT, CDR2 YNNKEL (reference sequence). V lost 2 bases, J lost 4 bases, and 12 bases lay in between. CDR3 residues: CASSQSGGRYNSPLHF. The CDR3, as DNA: TGTGCCAGCAGCCAATCGGGGGGCCGATATAATTCACCCCTCCACTTT.

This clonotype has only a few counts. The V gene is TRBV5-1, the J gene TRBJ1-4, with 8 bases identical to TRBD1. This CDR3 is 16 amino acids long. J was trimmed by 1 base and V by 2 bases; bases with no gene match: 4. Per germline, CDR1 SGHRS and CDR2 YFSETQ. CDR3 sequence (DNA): TGCGCCAGCAGCTTACAGGGGGTTGGAACTAATGAAAAACTGTTTTTT. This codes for CASSLQGVGTNEKLFF. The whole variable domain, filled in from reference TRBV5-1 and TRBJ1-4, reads KAGVTQTPRYLIKTRGQQVTLSCSPISGHRSVSWYQQTPGQGLQFLFEYFSETQRNKGNFPGRFSGRQFSNSRSEMNVSTLELGDSALYLCASSLQGVGTNEKLFFGSGTQLSVL.

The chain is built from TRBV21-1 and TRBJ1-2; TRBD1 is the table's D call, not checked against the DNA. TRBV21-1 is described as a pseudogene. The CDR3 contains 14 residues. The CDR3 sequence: CASRGQAKNYGYTF. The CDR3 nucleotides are TGTGCCAGCAGGGGACAGGCGAAAAACTATGGCTACACCTTC.

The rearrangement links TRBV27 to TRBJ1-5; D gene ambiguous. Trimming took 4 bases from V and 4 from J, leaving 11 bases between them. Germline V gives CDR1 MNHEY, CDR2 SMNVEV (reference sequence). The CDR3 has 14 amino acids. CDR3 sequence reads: CASSSQSTNQPQHF. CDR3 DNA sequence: TGTGCCAGCAGTTCCCAATCGACGAATCAGCCCCAGCATTTT.

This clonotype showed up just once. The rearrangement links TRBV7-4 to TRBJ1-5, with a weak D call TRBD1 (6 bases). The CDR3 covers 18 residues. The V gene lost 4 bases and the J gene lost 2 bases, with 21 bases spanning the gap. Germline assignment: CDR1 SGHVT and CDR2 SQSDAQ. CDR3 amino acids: CASSCGTSHPGGNQPQHF. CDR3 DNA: TGTGCCAGCAGCTGCGGGACAAGCCACCCCGGGGGCAATCAGCCCCAGCATTTT.

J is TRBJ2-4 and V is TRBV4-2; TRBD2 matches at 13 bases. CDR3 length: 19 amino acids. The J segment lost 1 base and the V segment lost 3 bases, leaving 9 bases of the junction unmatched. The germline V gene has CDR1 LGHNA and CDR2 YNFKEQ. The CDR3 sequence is CASSQELAGGPRAKNIQYF. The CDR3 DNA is TGTGCCAGCAGCCAGGAACTAGCGGGGGGGCCTAGGGCCAAAAACATTCAGTACTTC.

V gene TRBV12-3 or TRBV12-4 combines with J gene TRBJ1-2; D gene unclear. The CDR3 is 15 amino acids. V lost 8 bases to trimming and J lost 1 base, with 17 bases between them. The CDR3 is CASQPWTEINYGYTF. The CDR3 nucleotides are TGTGCCAGCCAGCCCTGGACGGAAATTAACTATGGCTACACCTTC.

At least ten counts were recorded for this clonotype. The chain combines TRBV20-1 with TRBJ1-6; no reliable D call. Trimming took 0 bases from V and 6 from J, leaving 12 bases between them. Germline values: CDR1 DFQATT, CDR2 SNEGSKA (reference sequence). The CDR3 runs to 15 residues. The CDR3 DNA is TGCAGTGCTAGAGATCGAGGGATCACTAATTCACCCCTCCACTTT. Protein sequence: CSARDRGITNSPLHF.